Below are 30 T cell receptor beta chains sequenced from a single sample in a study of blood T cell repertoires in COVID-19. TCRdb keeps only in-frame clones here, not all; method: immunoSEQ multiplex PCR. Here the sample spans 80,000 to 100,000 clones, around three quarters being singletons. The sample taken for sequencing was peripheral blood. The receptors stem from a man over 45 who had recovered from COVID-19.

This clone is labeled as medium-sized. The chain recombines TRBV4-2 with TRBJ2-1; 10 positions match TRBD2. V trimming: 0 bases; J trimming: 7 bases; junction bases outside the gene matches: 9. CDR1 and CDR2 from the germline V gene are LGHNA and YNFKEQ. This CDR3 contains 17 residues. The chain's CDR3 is CASSQEGAAGGPNEQFF. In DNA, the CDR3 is TGTGCCAGCAGCCAAGAAGGGGCAGCGGGAGGGCCGAATGAGCAGTTCTTC.

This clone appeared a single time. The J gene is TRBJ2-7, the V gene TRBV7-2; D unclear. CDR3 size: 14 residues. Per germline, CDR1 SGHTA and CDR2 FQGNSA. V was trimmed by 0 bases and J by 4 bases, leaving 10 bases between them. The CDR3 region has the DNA TGTGCCAGCAGCTTAGCGGAGAGGTCTTACGAGCAGTACTTC. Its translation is CASSLAERSYEQYF.

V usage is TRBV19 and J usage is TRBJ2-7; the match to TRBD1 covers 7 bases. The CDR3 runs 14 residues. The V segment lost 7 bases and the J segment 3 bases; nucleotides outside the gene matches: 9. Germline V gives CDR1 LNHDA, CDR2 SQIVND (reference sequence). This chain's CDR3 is CASTLQGSGYEQYF. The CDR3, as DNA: TGTGCCAGTACCTTACAGGGGAGCGGCTACGAGCAGTACTTC.

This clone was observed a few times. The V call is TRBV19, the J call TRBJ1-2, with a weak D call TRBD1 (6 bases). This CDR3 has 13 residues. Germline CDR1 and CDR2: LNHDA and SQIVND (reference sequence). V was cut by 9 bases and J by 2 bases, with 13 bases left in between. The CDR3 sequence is CASVSQGNYGYTF. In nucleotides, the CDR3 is TGTGCCAGCGTCTCACAGGGAAACTATGGCTACACCTTC.

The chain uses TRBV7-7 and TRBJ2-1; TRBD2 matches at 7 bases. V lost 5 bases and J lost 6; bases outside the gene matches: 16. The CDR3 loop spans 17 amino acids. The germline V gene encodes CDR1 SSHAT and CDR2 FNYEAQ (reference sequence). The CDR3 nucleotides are TGTGCCAGCAGCCCGAGGGTCGGGGCGGGAGAGGGCAATGAGCAGTTCTTC. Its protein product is CASSPRVGAGEGNEQFF.

CDR3 bases: TGTGCCAGCAGCTTACTAGCGGCAAACACCGGGGAGCTGTTTTTT. Protein sequence: CASSLLAANTGELFF. The chain is built from TRBV7-2 and TRBJ2-2; 7 bases align to TRBD2. The germline CDR1 and CDR2 sequences are SGHTA and FQGNSA. V trimming: 2 bases; J trimming: 2 bases; junction bases outside the gene matches: 2. The CDR3 is 15 amino acids.

In DNA form, the CDR3 reads TGTGCCAGCAGCCCCGGGACATACGCTAACTATGGCTACACCTTC. Translation: CASSPGTYANYGYTF. The chain joins TRBV3-1 (or the pseudogene TRBV3-2) to TRBJ1-2; possibly TRBD1 for D (6 bases). The CDR3 has 15 amino acids. Looked up from germline, CDR1 is LGHDT and CDR2 is YNNKEL (reference sequence). The V end lost 4 bases, the J end lost 0 bases, and 12 bases lay between the germline ends.

In nucleotides, the CDR3 is TGTGCCAGCAGCCCCCCAGTTTCAGGGCTCTATGGCTACACCTTC. Translating it yields CASSPPVSGLYGYTF. V usage is TRBV14 and J usage is TRBJ1-2; a possible D gene is TRBD1 (5 bases). Looked up from germline, CDR1 is SGHDN and CDR2 is FVKESK. The CDR3 has 15 residues. V was pared by 4 bases and J by 4 bases, with 16 bases between.

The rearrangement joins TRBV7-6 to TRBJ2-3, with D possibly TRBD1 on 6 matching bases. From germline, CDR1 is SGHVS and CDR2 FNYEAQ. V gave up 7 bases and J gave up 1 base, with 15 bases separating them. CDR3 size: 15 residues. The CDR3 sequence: CASTLQGVGTDTQYF. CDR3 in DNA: TGTGCCAGCACCCTACAGGGAGTCGGCACAGATACGCAGTATTTT.

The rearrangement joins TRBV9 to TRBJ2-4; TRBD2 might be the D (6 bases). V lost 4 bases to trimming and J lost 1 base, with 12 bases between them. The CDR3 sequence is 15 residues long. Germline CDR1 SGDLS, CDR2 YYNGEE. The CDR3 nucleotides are TGTGCCAGCAGCTCCGGGAGTGTGGCCAAAAACATTCAGTACTTC. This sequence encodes CASSSGSVAKNIQYF.

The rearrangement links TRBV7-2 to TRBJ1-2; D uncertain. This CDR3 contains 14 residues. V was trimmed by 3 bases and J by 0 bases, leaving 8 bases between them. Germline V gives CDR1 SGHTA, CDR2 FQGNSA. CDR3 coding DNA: TGTGCCAGCAGCTTTTACAGAGCTAACTATGGCTACACCTTC. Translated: CASSFYRANYGYTF.

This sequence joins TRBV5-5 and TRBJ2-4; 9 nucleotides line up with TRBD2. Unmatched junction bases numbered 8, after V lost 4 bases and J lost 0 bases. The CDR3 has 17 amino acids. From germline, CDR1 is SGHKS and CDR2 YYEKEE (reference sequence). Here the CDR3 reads CASSTGTSRLAKNIQYF. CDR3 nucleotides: TGTGCCAGCAGCACCGGGACTAGCAGACTAGCCAAAAACATTCAGTACTTC.

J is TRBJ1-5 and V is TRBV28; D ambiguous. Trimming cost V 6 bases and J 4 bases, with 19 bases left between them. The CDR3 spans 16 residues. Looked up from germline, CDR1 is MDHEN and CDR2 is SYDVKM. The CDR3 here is CASRPRGYFSNQPQHF. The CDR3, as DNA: TGTGCCAGCAGACCTCGGGGATATTTTTCAAATCAGCCCCAGCATTTT.

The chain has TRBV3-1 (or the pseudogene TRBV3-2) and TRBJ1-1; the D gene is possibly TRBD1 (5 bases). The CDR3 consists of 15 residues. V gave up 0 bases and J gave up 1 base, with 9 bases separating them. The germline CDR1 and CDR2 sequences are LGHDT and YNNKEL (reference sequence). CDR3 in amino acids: CASSQDGGRNTEAFF. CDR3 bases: TGTGCCAGCAGCCAAGACGGGGGGAGGAACACTGAAGCTTTCTTT.

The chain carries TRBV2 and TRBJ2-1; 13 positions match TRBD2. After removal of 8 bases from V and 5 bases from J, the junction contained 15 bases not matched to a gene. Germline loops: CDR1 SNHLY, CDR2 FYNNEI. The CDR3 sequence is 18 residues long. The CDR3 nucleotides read TGTGCCAGCTTAAAACAGGCCAAGGGACTAGCGGGAAACAATGAGCAGTTCTTC. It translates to CASLKQAKGLAGNNEQFF.

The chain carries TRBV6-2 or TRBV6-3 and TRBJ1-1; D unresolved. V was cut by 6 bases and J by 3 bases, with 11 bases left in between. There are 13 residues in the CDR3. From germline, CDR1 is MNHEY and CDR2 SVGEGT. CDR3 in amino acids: CASSLGSYTEAFF. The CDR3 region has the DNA TGTGCCAGCAGCTTAGGGAGTTACACTGAAGCTTTCTTT.

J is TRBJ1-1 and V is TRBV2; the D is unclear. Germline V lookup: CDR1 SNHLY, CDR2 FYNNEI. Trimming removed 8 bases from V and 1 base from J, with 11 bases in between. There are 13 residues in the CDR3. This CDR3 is CASGDAGNTEAFF. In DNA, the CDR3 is TGTGCCAGCGGGGATGCGGGGAACACTGAAGCTTTCTTT.

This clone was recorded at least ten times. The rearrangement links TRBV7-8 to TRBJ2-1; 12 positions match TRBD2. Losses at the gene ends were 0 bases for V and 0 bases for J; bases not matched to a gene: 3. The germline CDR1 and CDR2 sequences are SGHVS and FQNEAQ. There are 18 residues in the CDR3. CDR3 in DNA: TGTGCCAGCAGCTTAGCACTAGCGGGAGGATACTCCTACAATGAGCAGTTCTTC. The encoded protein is CASSLALAGGYSYNEQFF.

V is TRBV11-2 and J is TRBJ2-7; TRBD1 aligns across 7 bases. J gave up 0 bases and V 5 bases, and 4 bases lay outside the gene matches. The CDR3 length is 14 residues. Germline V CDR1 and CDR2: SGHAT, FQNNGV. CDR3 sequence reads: CASSIRQGSYEQYF. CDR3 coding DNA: TGTGCCAGCAGCATACGACAGGGCTCCTACGAGCAGTACTTC.

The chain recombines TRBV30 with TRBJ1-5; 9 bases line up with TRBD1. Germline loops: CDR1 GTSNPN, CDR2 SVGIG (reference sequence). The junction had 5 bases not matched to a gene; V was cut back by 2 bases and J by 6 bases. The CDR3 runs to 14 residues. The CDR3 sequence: CAWSPGQGGQPQHF. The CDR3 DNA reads TGTGCCTGGAGTCCGGGACAGGGAGGTCAGCCCCAGCATTTT.

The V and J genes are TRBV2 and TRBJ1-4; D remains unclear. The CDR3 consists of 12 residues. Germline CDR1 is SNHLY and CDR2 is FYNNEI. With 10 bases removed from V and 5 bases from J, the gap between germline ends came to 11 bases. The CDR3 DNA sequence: TGTGCCACCTCAGCCAGGAATGAAAAACTGTTTTTT. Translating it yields CATSARNEKLFF.

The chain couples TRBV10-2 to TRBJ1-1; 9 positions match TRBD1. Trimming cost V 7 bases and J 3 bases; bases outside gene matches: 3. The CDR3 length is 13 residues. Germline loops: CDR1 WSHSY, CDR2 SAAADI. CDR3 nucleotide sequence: TGCGCCAGCATGGGACAGGGTTACACTGAAGCTTTCTTT. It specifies CASMGQGYTEAFF.

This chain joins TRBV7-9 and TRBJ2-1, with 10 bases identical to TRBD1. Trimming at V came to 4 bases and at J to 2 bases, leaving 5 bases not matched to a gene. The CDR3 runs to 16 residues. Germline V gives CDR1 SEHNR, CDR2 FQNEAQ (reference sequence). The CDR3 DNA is TGTGCCAGCAGCTCCTCGACAGGGGGCGCCTACAATGAGCAGTTCTTC. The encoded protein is CASSSSTGGAYNEQFF.

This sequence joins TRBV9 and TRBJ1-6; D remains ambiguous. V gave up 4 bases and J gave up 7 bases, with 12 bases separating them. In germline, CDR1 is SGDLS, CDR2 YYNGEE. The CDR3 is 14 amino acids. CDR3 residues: CASSPRGRNSPLHF. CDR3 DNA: TGTGCCAGCAGCCCCCGAGGGCGGAATTCACCCCTCCACTTT.

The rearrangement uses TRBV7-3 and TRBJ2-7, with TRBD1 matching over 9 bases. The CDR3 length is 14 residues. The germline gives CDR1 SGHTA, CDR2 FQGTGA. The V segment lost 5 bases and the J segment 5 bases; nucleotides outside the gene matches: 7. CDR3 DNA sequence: TGTGCCAGCAGCCCGACAGGGGGGCCGCACGAGCAGTACTTC. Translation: CASSPTGGPHEQYF.

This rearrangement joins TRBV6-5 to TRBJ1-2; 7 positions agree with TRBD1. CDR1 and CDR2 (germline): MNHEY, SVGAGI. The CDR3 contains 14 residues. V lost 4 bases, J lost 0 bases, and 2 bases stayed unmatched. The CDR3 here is CASSLTGPNYGYTF. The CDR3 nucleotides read TGTGCCAGCAGTTTGACAGGGCCTAACTATGGCTACACCTTC.

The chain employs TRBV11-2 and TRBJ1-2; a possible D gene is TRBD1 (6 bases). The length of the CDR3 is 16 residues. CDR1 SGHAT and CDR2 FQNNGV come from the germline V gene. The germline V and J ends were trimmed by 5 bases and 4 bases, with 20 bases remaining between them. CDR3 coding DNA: TGTGCCAGCAGCGCCCAGGGACAACTTGTCCGCTATGGCTACACCTTC. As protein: CASSAQGQLVRYGYTF.

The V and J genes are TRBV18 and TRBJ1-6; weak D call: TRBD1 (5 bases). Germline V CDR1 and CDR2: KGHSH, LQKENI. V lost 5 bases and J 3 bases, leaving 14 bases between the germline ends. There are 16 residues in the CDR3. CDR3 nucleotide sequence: TGTGCCAGCTCAGCAGGACAAGGTGTCTATAATTCACCCCTCCACTTT. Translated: CASSAGQGVYNSPLHF.

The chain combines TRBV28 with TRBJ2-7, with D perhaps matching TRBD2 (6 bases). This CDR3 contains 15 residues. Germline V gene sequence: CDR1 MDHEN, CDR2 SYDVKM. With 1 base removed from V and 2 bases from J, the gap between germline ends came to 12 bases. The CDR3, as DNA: TGTGCCAGCAGTTTATCCTCGGGACTTCCCTACGAGCAGTACTTC. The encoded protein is CASSLSSGLPYEQYF.

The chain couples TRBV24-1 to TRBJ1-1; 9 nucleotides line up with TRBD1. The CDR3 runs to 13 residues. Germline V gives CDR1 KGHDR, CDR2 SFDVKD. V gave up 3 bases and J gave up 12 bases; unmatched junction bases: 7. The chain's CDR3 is CATSDPGTGFTFF. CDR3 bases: TGTGCCACCAGTGATCCGGGGACAGGGTTTACTTTCTTT.